What follows are 2 T cell receptor beta chains derived from one specimen sequenced in a study of blood T cells in healthy people across ages. The second PCR ran about 7 to 12 cycles with a sample-barcoded 5' primer and J-beta primers. Each CDR3 protein gets one entry after TCRdb re-called the 5' RACE reads with MiXCR. The table lists a few hundred thousand distinct CDR3 sequences, approximately 51% of them singletons, with roughly 51% in the top ten. Material for sequencing was blood. Receptors were obtained from a man aged 55 to 69 in good health.

This clonotype was picked up a small number of times. The chain links TRBV7-9 to TRBJ2-1; 7 bases fit TRBD1. Germline V gives CDR1 SEHNR, CDR2 FQNEAQ (reference sequence). After removal of 5 bases from V and 10 bases from J, the junction contained 8 bases not matched to a gene. The CDR3 is 13 amino acids. This CDR3 is CASSLRQGGEQFF. CDR3 bases: TGTGCCAGCAGCCTGAGACAGGGTGGGGAGCAGTTCTTC.

The chain joins TRBV20-1 to TRBJ2-4, with 12 bases that match TRBD2. CDR3 length equals 13 residues. The germline V gene has CDR1 DFQATT and CDR2 SNEGSKA (reference sequence). V shed 2 bases and J 10 bases; nucleotides not matched to a gene: 3. The CDR3 DNA reads as TGCAGTGCTAGACCGGGACTAGCGGGTATTCAGTACTTC. Protein product: CSARPGLAGIQYF.